This entry lists 21 T cell receptor beta chains sequenced from one sample in a study of T cell responses to AZD1222 COVID-19 vaccine. The protocol was immunoSEQ multiplex PCR, while the TCRdb copy is restricted to in-frame clones and leaves out a portion. Of about 130,000 clones in the sample, 84% were seen once. Source: peripheral blood, taken on day 0 of AZD1222 vaccination. The receptors stem from an adult in good health.

This rearrangement joins TRBV11-2 to TRBJ1-1; D gene unclear. CDR3 length equals 13 residues. V lost 2 bases and J lost 1, with 5 bases in between. Germline V gene lookup returns CDR1 SGHAT and CDR2 FQNNGV. The CDR3 region has the DNA TGTGCCAGCAGCTTACACCCGAACACTGAAGCTTTCTTT. This translates into CASSLHPNTEAFF.

V is TRBV5-1 and J is TRBJ1-2; 7 bases fit TRBD1. The V segment lost 0 bases and the J segment 2 bases; nucleotides outside the gene matches: 7. The CDR3 totals 16 residues. Germline lookup yields CDR1 SGHRS and CDR2 YFSETQ. This CDR3 reads CASSLVQGNYNYGYTF. CDR3 nucleotide sequence: TGCGCCAGCAGCTTGGTACAGGGGAATTACAACTATGGCTACACCTTC.

The chain uses TRBV20-1 and TRBJ2-5; D unclear. The V end lost 6 bases, the J end lost 2 bases, and 4 bases lay between the germline ends. Germline CDR1 DFQATT, CDR2 SNEGSKA (reference sequence). The CDR3 is 10 amino acids. The CDR3 DNA reads as TGCAGTGCCCAACAAGAGACCCAGTACTTC. It specifies CSAQQETQYF.

The sample holds a few counts of this clone. The gene calls are TRBV7-9 and TRBJ2-7, with 9 positions matching TRBD1. There are 16 residues in the CDR3. V shed 2 bases, J shed 1 base, and the junction held 6 bases outside the gene matches. Looked up from germline, CDR1 is SEHNR and CDR2 is FQNEAQ (reference sequence). CDR3 nucleotides: TGTGCCAGCAGCTTATCTCCGGGACAGGGATCCTACGAGCAGTACTTC. It codes for CASSLSPGQGSYEQYF.

J is TRBJ1-5 and V is TRBV28, with a tentative D call TRBD1 (5 bases). Germline CDR1 reads MDHEN; CDR2 reads SYDVKM. The V gene lost 7 bases and the J gene lost 0 bases, with 16 bases spanning the gap. The CDR3 spans 16 residues. CDR3 in amino acids: CASTSRGRDSNQPQHF. The CDR3, as DNA: TGTGCCAGCACCTCACGTGGCAGGGATAGCAATCAGCCCCAGCATTTT.

The chain combines TRBV6-2 or TRBV6-3 with TRBJ2-1; the D gene is possibly TRBD2 (6 bases). The CDR3 extends over 16 amino acids. Trimming stripped 6 bases from V and 12 bases from J, with 27 bases between. Germline CDR1 reads MNHEY; CDR2 reads SVGEGT. The CDR3 here is CASSPGPKTGLSVQFF. CDR3 coding DNA: TGTGCCAGCAGCCCGGGCCCCAAAACGGGACTCAGTGTGCAGTTCTTC.

This sequence joins TRBV19 and TRBJ1-6; D perhaps matches TRBD1 (5 bases). Trimming pared 6 bases from V and 5 bases from J, leaving 17 bases between. CDR3 length equals 16 residues. The germline V gene encodes CDR1 LNHDA and CDR2 SQIVND (reference sequence). The CDR3: CASRNFPGADNSPLHF. In DNA form, the CDR3 reads TGTGCCAGTAGGAACTTTCCCGGGGCAGATAATTCACCCCTCCACTTT. Variable domain in full (rest from reference TRBV19 and TRBJ1-6): DGGITQSPKYLFRKEGQNVTLSCEQNLNHDAMYWYRQDPGQGLRLIYYSQIVNDFQKGDIAEGYSVSREKKESFPLTVTSAQKNPTAFYLCASRNFPGADNSPLHFGNGTRLTVT.

The J gene is TRBJ1-4, the V gene TRBV3-1 (or the pseudogene TRBV3-2); weak D call: TRBD1 (6 bases). This CDR3 contains 16 residues. Germline V gene sequence: CDR1 LGHDT, CDR2 YNNKEL (reference sequence). V lost 8 bases, J lost 2 bases, and 18 bases lay in between. The CDR3 spells CASQKLQGPTNEKLFF. The CDR3 DNA reads TGTGCCAGCCAAAAATTACAGGGTCCGACTAATGAAAAACTGTTTTTT.

This sequence joins TRBV29-1 and TRBJ2-5; D not certain. This CDR3 has 12 residues. The V end lost 2 bases, the J end lost 5 bases, and 9 bases lay between the germline ends. CDR1 and CDR2 from the germline V gene are SQVTM and ANQGSEA. Written as DNA, the CDR3 is TGCAGCGTTGAAAGGCTCGGGGAGACCCAGTACTTC. It translates to CSVERLGETQYF.

This chain connects TRBV5-1 to TRBJ1-6; D is undetermined. The CDR3 spans 13 residues. V lost 2 bases and J lost 5, with 5 bases in between. Germline CDR1 and CDR2: SGHRS and YFSETQ. CDR3 sequence reads: CASSFANNSPLHF. CDR3 DNA sequence: TGCGCCAGCAGCTTCGCGAATAATTCACCCCTCCACTTT.

J is TRBJ1-5 and V is TRBV2; D ambiguous. Trimming stripped 7 bases from V and 2 bases from J, with 12 bases between. The V gene's germline CDR1 is SNHLY and CDR2 FYNNEI. The CDR3 runs 14 residues. CDR3 sequence: CASTPREGNQPQHF. For the CDR3, the DNA is TGTGCCAGCACTCCCCGGGAAGGCAATCAGCCCCAGCATTTT.

This clone has a handful of counts. This chain connects TRBV5-1 to TRBJ2-7; a possible D gene is TRBD1 (8 bases). Germline CDR1 and CDR2: SGHRS and YFSETQ. V was clipped by 4 bases and J by 1 base, with 15 bases between them. This CDR3 is 15 amino acids long. CDR3 loop: CASSPGGDRSYEQYF. The DNA of the CDR3 is TGCGCCAGCAGCCCTGGGGGGGACAGGTCCTACGAGCAGTACTTC.

The chain has TRBV9 and TRBJ2-1; TRBD1 matches 10 bases. The V segment lost 4 bases and the J segment 8 bases; nucleotides outside the gene matches: 3. The CDR3 sequence is 13 residues long. Germline-derived CDR1 and CDR2 are SGDLS and YYNGEE. CDR3 DNA: TGTGCCAGCAGCCGGGACAGGGGCGATGAGCAGTTCTTC. It translates to CASSRDRGDEQFF.

This chain links TRBV7-2 with TRBJ2-7; the D gene could be TRBD1 or TRBD2 (6 bases each). From germline, CDR1 is SGHTA and CDR2 FQGNSA. Trimming cost V 2 bases and J 3 bases, with 17 bases left between them. The CDR3 sequence is 16 residues long. In DNA form, the CDR3 reads TGTGCCAGCAGCTTAAGTGGAGGGGGACTCGGCTACGAGCAGTACTTC. Translation: CASSLSGGGLGYEQYF.

The chain carries TRBV25-1 and TRBJ1-1; 7 bases map to TRBD1. Trimming removed 7 bases from V and 0 bases from J; junction bases left unmatched: 8. The CDR3 length is 15 residues. Germline-derived CDR1 and CDR2 are MGHDK and SYGVNS. CDR3 protein: CASTHGQAVNTEAFF. The CDR3, as DNA: TGTGCCAGCACTCATGGACAGGCGGTGAACACTGAAGCTTTCTTT.

The V and J genes are TRBV6-1 and TRBJ1-2; D possibly corresponds to TRBD1 (5 bases). Looked up from germline, CDR1 is MNHNS and CDR2 is SASEGT. The CDR3 has 14 residues. Between the trimmed V and J ends, which lost 2 bases and 4 bases, there was a span of 11 bases. In nucleotides, the CDR3 is TGTGCCAGCAGTGAAAACAGGTTAGCCTATGGCTACACCTTC. Translation gives CASSENRLAYGYTF.

This clone was counted between two and nine times. V and J are TRBV19 and TRBJ1-2; no definite D call. CDR3 length equals 12 residues. The V and J ends lost 6 bases and 5 bases respectively, with 10 bases between them. Germline V gene data show CDR1 as LNHDA and CDR2 as SQIVND (reference sequence). The CDR3: CASSRKGYGYTF. CDR3 bases: TGTGCCAGTAGCAGGAAGGGATATGGCTACACCTTC.

The chain combines TRBV14 with TRBJ2-7, with D tentatively TRBD2 (5 bases). CDR3 length: 12 amino acids. Trimming left V 4 bases short and J 4 bases short, with 8 bases between. CDR1 SGHDN and CDR2 FVKESK come from the germline V gene. In nucleotides, the CDR3 is TGTGCCAGCAGCCGTGGGGAGTACGAGCAGTACTTC. This codes for CASSRGEYEQYF.

This sequence joins TRBV28 and TRBJ1-2; TRBD1 might be the D (6 bases). Trimming removed 5 bases at V and 4 bases at J, with 14 bases between. Germline-derived CDR1 and CDR2 are MDHEN and SYDVKM. The CDR3 has 14 amino acids. CDR3 nucleotides: TGTGCCAGCAGTCCCAGGACAGATTCCTATGGCTACACCTTC. This gives the protein CASSPRTDSYGYTF.

The rearrangement uses TRBV6-5 and TRBJ2-1; TRBD2 matches 14 bases. CDR3 size: 15 residues. CDR1 is MNHEY, CDR2 SVGAGI, per germline. The trim removed 6 bases at V and 7 bases at J, leaving 5 bases unmatched. The CDR3 spells CASSTGTSGGNEQFF. CDR3 nucleotide sequence: TGTGCCAGCAGCACGGGGACTAGCGGGGGTAATGAGCAGTTCTTC.

The chain employs TRBV30 and TRBJ2-7; the match to TRBD1 covers 8 bases. V shed 4 bases, J shed 6 bases, and the junction held 8 bases outside the gene matches. This CDR3 spans 13 amino acids. Germline V lookup: CDR1 GTSNPN, CDR2 SVGIG (reference sequence). This CDR3 is CAWTPGGPGEQYF. The CDR3 DNA is TGTGCCTGGACCCCAGGGGGCCCCGGCGAGCAGTACTTC. The full variable domain, with the rest looked up from reference TRBV30 and TRBJ2-7, is SQTIHQWPATLVQPVGSPLSLECTVEGTSNPNLYWYRQAAGRGLQLLFYSVGIGQISSEVPQNLSASRPQDRQFILSSKKLLLSDSGFYLCAWTPGGPGEQYFGPGTRLTVT.